Shown below are 11 T cell receptor beta chains from a single sample sequenced in a study of blood T cell repertoires in COVID-19. Assay used: immunoSEQ multiplex PCR; TCRdb lists only in-frame clones, some missing. The sample carries 100,000 to 150,000 clones, 55% to 70% recorded once. Sequenced sample: peripheral blood. These receptors originate from a woman between 65 and 79 years old with acute or convalescent COVID-19.

The rearrangement links TRBV7-3 to TRBJ2-5; D is ambiguous. Germline V CDR1 and CDR2: SGHTA, FQGTGA. The germline V and J ends were trimmed by 2 bases and 4 bases, with 8 bases remaining between them. This CDR3 spans 13 amino acids. For the CDR3, the DNA is TGTGCCAGCAGCTTAGGCATTCGAGAGACCCAGTACTTC. It codes for CASSLGIRETQYF.

The chain links TRBV7-2 to TRBJ2-2; tentatively, D is TRBD2 (7 bases). With 5 bases removed from V and 7 bases from J, the gap between germline ends came to 23 bases. The CDR3 contains 17 residues. The germline V gene encodes CDR1 SGHTA and CDR2 FQGNSA. The CDR3 loop is CASSPVEGGRISGELFF. Here the CDR3 DNA reads TGTGCCAGCAGCCCCGTCGAGGGGGGGAGGATCAGCGGGGAGCTGTTTTTT.

This clone was seen many times. The genes are TRBV21-1 and TRBJ1-6; the table names TRBD1, a call not compared with the DNA. TRBV21-1 is a listed pseudogene. The CDR3 is 16 amino acids. Written as DNA, the CDR3 is TGTGCCAGCAGCACGTCCAGGGAAACCTATAATTCACCCCTCCACTTT. Translation: CASSTSRETYNSPLHF.

CDR3 DNA: TGTGCCAGCAGCTTTGGACAGTCTAGAATGTTTTTT. Its translation is CASSFGQSRMFF. This chain uses TRBV11-2 with TRBJ1-4; TRBD1 is a possible D gene (6 bases). CDR1 SGHAT and CDR2 FQNNGV come from the germline V gene. V was trimmed by 3 bases and J by 15 bases, leaving 14 bases between them. CDR3 length: 12 residues.

CDR3 DNA sequence: TGTGCCAGCAGTGAAAGTGGCACATCCAACACTGAAGCTTTCTTT. Protein product: CASSESGTSNTEAFF. The J gene is TRBJ1-1, the V gene TRBV2; D gene unclear. Germline values: CDR1 SNHLY, CDR2 FYNNEI. Trimming cost V 2 bases and J 2 bases, with 12 bases left between them. This CDR3 region has 15 residues.

In its sample, this clone was seen a few times. The chain recombines TRBV5-5 with TRBJ2-7; D is uncertain. Per germline, CDR1 SGHKS and CDR2 YYEKEE (reference sequence). Trimming stripped 0 bases from V and 0 bases from J, with 7 bases between. This CDR3 comprises 14 residues. CDR3 region: CASSLVTYSYEQYF. The CDR3 DNA is TGTGCCAGCAGCTTGGTTACCTACTCCTACGAGCAGTACTTC.

The J gene is TRBJ1-4, the V gene TRBV2; TRBD1 is a possible D gene (6 bases). The CDR3 covers 15 residues. Germline V gives CDR1 SNHLY, CDR2 FYNNEI. Trimming removed 4 bases from V and 0 bases from J, with 9 bases in between. CDR3 bases: TGTGCCAGCAGTGCCCAGGGGTCAACTAATGAAAAACTGTTTTTT. Residues: CASSAQGSTNEKLFF.

The chain recombines TRBV5-6 with TRBJ1-2; D not certain. Germline V gene data show CDR1 as SGHDT and CDR2 as YYEEEE. Deletions cut 2 bases from V and 7 bases from J, with 12 bases between. This CDR3 has 13 amino acids. The CDR3 DNA is TGTGCCAGCAGCTTTGGCCGGGGAATTGGCTACACCTTC. This sequence encodes CASSFGRGIGYTF.

This clone has a single count. This chain uses TRBV6-6 with TRBJ2-7; D remains ambiguous. Trimming stripped 0 bases from V and 3 bases from J, with 15 bases between. Germline lookup yields CDR1 MNHNY and CDR2 SVGAGI (reference sequence). CDR3 length equals 16 residues. The CDR3 bases are TGTGCCAGCAGTTACTCTGCGAGGCCGTCCGACTACGAGCAGTACTTC. Its translation: CASSYSARPSDYEQYF.

CDR3 region: CASSLGDGGLRRAFF. In nucleotides, the CDR3 is TGCGCCAGCAGCTTGGGAGACGGGGGTCTAAGGCGAGCTTTCTTT. This chain links TRBV5-1 with TRBJ1-1, with a tentative D call TRBD1 (5 bases). Per germline, CDR1 SGHRS and CDR2 YFSETQ. This CDR3 has 15 amino acids. The V end was cut by 0 bases, the J end by 10 bases, with 19 bases between.

This clone was recorded a few times. The V call is TRBV19, the J call TRBJ2-1; D possibly corresponds to TRBD1 (6 bases). The germline V gene has CDR1 LNHDA and CDR2 SQIVND (reference sequence). The CDR3 loop spans 14 amino acids. V was clipped by 4 bases and J by 3 bases, with 10 bases between them. CDR3 DNA sequence: TGTGCCAGTAGTACGGGACACGACTACAATGAGCAGTTCTTC. It encodes CASSTGHDYNEQFF.